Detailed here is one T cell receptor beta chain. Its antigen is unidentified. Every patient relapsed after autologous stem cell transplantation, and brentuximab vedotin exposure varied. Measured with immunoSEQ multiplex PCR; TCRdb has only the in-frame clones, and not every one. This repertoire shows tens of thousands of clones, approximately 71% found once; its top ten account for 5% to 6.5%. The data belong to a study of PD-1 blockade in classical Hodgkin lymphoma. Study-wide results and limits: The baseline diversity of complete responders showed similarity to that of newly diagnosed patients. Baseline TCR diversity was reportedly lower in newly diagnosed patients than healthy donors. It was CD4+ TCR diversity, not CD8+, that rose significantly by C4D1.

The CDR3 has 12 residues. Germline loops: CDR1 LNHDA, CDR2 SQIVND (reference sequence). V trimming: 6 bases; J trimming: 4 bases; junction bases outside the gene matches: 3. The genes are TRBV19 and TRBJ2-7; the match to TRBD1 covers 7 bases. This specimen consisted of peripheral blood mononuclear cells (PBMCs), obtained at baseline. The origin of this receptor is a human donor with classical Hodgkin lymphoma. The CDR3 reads CASRCRGYEQYF. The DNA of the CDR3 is TGTGCCAGTAGGTGCAGGGGGTACGAGCAGTACTTC.